These 21 T cell receptor beta chains originate from one sample sequenced in a study of shared clonotypes between healthy human individuals (dated by TCRdb to the early 2020s). The protocol used for the library was the immunoSEQ multiplex PCR assay. TCRdb took this table from immuneACCESS and kept in-frame rearrangements with V and J called. Such tables lack part of the clones; where checked against another copy, unresolved V genes explain under half of the gap, and the rest is unexplained. This sample is represented by about 2.4 million clones; under 95% of them were singletons. The ten most abundant clones make up 0.35% to 0.45% of the sample. Sequencing used naive CD4+ T cells from PBMCs. The sample's cell subset or site label, in plain terms: CD45RA+ positively selected. The receptors here all came from a man younger than 30 in good health. Some clones in this sample may be carry-over from other donors' samples.

The chain links TRBV6-4 to TRBJ1-2, with 10 positions matching TRBD1. Trimming took 4 bases from V and 8 from J; bases not matched to a gene: 7. Germline V gives CDR1 MRHNA, CDR2 SNTAGT. CDR3 length: 14 amino acids. CDR3 in amino acids: CASSGTGTGVGYTF. The DNA of the CDR3 is TGTGCCAGCAGTGGTACCGGGACAGGGGTCGGCTACACCTTC.

The J gene is TRBJ2-1, the V gene TRBV5-6; TRBD2 is a possible D gene (6 bases). This CDR3 is 14 amino acids long. Germline V gene sequence: CDR1 SGHDT, CDR2 YYEEEE. Between the trimmed V and J ends, which lost 4 bases and 6 bases, there was a span of 14 bases. The CDR3 region is CASSGRDSINEQFF. In DNA, the CDR3 is TGTGCCAGCAGCGGCCGGGACTCAATCAATGAGCAGTTCTTC.

Details on this clone: The same CDR3 also results from other DNA sequences found in this sample. J is TRBJ2-1 and V is TRBV5-1; 16 bases fit TRBD2. Trimming cost V 3 bases and J 0 bases; bases outside gene matches: 3. The germline V gene encodes CDR1 SGHRS and CDR2 YFSETQ. CDR3 length equals 18 residues. The CDR3 region is CASSWGLAGGSSYNEQFF. CDR3 coding DNA: TGCGCCAGCAGCTGGGGACTAGCGGGAGGGAGCTCCTACAATGAGCAGTTCTTC.

The chain has TRBV7-2 and TRBJ1-2, with D unresolved. Germline CDR1 is SGHTA and CDR2 is FQGNSA. The CDR3 is 15 amino acids. Trimming took off 3 bases at V and 4 bases at J, with 15 bases between the two ends. The CDR3 sequence: CASSFDSREGYGYTF. The CDR3, as DNA: TGTGCCAGCAGCTTCGATTCCCGGGAGGGCTATGGCTACACCTTC.

This sequence joins TRBV6-5 and TRBJ2-7, with 7 bases aligning to TRBD1. This CDR3 is built from 14 residues. Germline CDR1 reads MNHEY; CDR2 reads SVGAGI. V dropped 2 bases and J dropped 4; count of bases not matched to a gene: 5. The CDR3 region has the DNA TGTGCCAGCAGTTACCTTACGACAGGGTACGAGCAGTACTTC. Amino acid sequence: CASSYLTTGYEQYF.

J is TRBJ2-7 and V is TRBV14, with 7 bases aligning to TRBD2. The CDR3 totals 15 residues. CDR1 is SGHDN and CDR2 is FVKESK in the germline V gene. The V segment lost 3 bases and the J segment 2 bases; nucleotides outside the gene matches: 7. The CDR3 region has the DNA TGTGCCAGCAGCCAGGGGGGGACCGCGACCTACGAGCAGTACTTC. This translates into CASSQGGTATYEQYF.

This chain links TRBV5-4 with TRBJ2-7, with unresolved D. Germline values: CDR1 SGHNT, CDR2 YYREEE (reference sequence). The CDR3 loop spans 15 amino acids. Trimming shortened V by 2 bases and J by 3 bases, and 15 bases separated the two germline ends. The CDR3 loop reads CASSFPGAADYEQYF. CDR3 in DNA: TGTGCCAGCAGCTTCCCCGGTGCCGCCGACTACGAGCAGTACTTC.

The genes are TRBV6-5 and TRBJ2-3, with 7 bases matching TRBD2. Per the germline V gene, CDR1 is MNHEY and CDR2 is SVGAGI. The CDR3 runs to 15 residues. With V trimmed by 0 bases and J by 5 bases, 5 bases remained unmatched. The CDR3 protein is CASSYSRGSGDTQYF. As DNA, the CDR3 is TGTGCCAGCAGTTACTCGCGCGGGAGCGGAGATACGCAGTATTTT.

The chain combines TRBV5-1 with TRBJ1-6; 7 bases match TRBD1. The CDR3 totals 16 residues. Germline values: CDR1 SGHRS, CDR2 YFSETQ. V lost 0 bases, J lost 3 bases, and 3 bases stayed unmatched. For the CDR3, the DNA is TGCGCCAGCAGCTTGGCCGGGGACAGCTATAATTCACCCCTCCACTTT. This encodes CASSLAGDSYNSPLHF.

The chain has TRBV19 and TRBJ2-7, with a weak D call TRBD1 (6 bases). CDR1 is LNHDA, CDR2 SQIVND, per germline (reference sequence). Trimming took 6 bases from V and 7 from J, leaving 13 bases between them. The CDR3 length is 12 residues. CDR3 nucleotide sequence: TGTGCCAGTAGGGGCAGGGGTTGGGAGCAGTACTTC. Encoded protein: CASRGRGWEQYF. Variable domain in full (rest from reference TRBV19 and TRBJ2-7): DGGITQSPKYLFRKEGQNVTLSCEQNLNHDAMYWYRQDPGQGLRLIYYSQIVNDFQKGDIAEGYSVSREKKESFPLTVTSAQKNPTAFYLCASRGRGWEQYFGPGTRLTVT.

The chain joins TRBV5-1 to TRBJ2-1; 7 bases align to TRBD2. The V segment lost 1 base and the J segment 8 bases; nucleotides outside the gene matches: 9. The CDR3 is 15 amino acids. Germline V CDR1 and CDR2: SGHRS, YFSETQ. This chain's CDR3 is CASSLSGGPVDEQFF. In DNA form, the CDR3 reads TGCGCCAGCAGCTTGTCGGGAGGACCGGTCGATGAGCAGTTCTTC.

The V gene is TRBV9, the J gene TRBJ2-1, with D perhaps TRBD2 (5 bases). From germline, CDR1 is SGDLS and CDR2 YYNGEE. The CDR3 extends over 16 amino acids. The V and J ends lost 0 bases and 0 bases respectively, with 10 bases between them. This CDR3 is CASSVAALDSYNEQFF. For the CDR3, the DNA is TGTGCCAGCAGCGTAGCTGCACTAGACTCCTACAATGAGCAGTTCTTC.

The rearrangement uses TRBV5-1 and TRBJ1-1; the D is unclear. Germline-derived CDR1 and CDR2 are SGHRS and YFSETQ. This CDR3 region has 15 residues. Trimming cost V 4 bases and J 1 base, with 14 bases left between them. CDR3 in amino acids: CASSPILQANTEAFF. The CDR3 DNA follows: TGCGCCAGCAGCCCAATACTCCAAGCGAACACTGAAGCTTTCTTT.

The chain employs TRBV11-1 and TRBJ2-7; TRBD1 matches 11 bases. CDR3 length: 15 amino acids. The germline CDR1 and CDR2 sequences are SGHAT and FQDESV (reference sequence). V shed 2 bases, J shed 3 bases, and the junction held 3 bases outside the gene matches. CDR3 nucleotide sequence: TGTGCCAGCAGCTTATACGGGACAGGGGGCTACGAGCAGTACTTC. This sequence encodes CASSLYGTGGYEQYF.

The chain couples TRBV11-2 to TRBJ2-5, with D perhaps TRBD2 (6 bases). V shed 3 bases and J shed 5 bases, with 10 bases lying between them. The CDR3 spans 13 residues. Per the germline V gene, CDR1 is SGHAT and CDR2 is FQNNGV. The CDR3: CASSFGTLETQYF. The CDR3 region has the DNA TGTGCCAGCAGCTTCGGGACTTTGGAGACCCAGTACTTC.

CDR3 region: CATLGTRGVNEQFF. The CDR3 region has the DNA TGTGCCACACTCGGGACGAGGGGGGTAAATGAGCAGTTCTTC. This chain uses TRBV2 with TRBJ2-1, with D perhaps matching TRBD1 or TRBD2 (6 bases each). Per the germline V gene, CDR1 is SNHLY and CDR2 is FYNNEI. The CDR3 is 14 amino acids. Trimming took off 10 bases at V and 7 bases at J, with 20 bases between the two ends. Variable domain in full (rest from reference TRBV2 and TRBJ2-1): EPEVTQTPSHQVTQMGQEVILRCVPISNHLYFYWYRQILGQKVEFLVSFYNNEISEKSEIFDDQFSVERPDGSNFTLKIRSTKLEDSAMYFCATLGTRGVNEQFFGPGTRLTVL.

Worth noting for this clone: Other DNA sequences of this sample code for an identical CDR3. This chain links TRBV18 with TRBJ2-1; D is unresolved. In germline, CDR1 is KGHSH, CDR2 LQKENI. Trimming left V 4 bases short and J 5 bases short, with 3 bases between. The CDR3 has 11 residues. CDR3 coding DNA: TGTGCCAGCTCACGGAACAATGAGCAGTTCTTC. As protein: CASSRNNEQFF.

The rearrangement links TRBV9 to TRBJ2-3; maybe TRBD1 (5 bases). The CDR3 covers 17 residues. The germline V and J ends were trimmed by 0 bases and 3 bases, with 17 bases remaining between them. Per the germline V gene, CDR1 is SGDLS and CDR2 is YYNGEE. The CDR3 reads CASSVGAAGLMTDTQYF. The CDR3 DNA reads as TGTGCCAGCAGCGTAGGGGCGGCAGGGTTGATGACAGATACGCAGTATTTT.

This chain joins TRBV7-2 and TRBJ2-7; D gene ambiguous. The CDR3 loop spans 13 amino acids. V lost 7 bases, J lost 0 bases, and 10 bases lay in between. Germline CDR1 and CDR2: SGHTA and FQGNSA. CDR3 nucleotide sequence: TGTGCCAGCAAGGCCCCAGCCTCCTACGAGCAGTACTTC. It codes for CASKAPASYEQYF.

The chain recombines TRBV7-2 with TRBJ1-3, with 7 bases matching TRBD1. Per the germline V gene, CDR1 is SGHTA and CDR2 is FQGNSA. This CDR3 region has 16 residues. After removal of 5 bases from V and 0 bases from J, the junction contained 7 bases not matched to a gene. This CDR3 is CASSPGQVISGNTIYF. CDR3 nucleotides: TGTGCCAGCAGCCCCGGACAGGTCATCTCTGGAAACACCATATATTTT. Variable domain in full (rest from reference TRBV7-2 and TRBJ1-3): GAGVSQSPSNKVTEKGKDVELRCDPISGHTALYWYRQSLGQGLEFLIYFQGNSAPDKSGLPSDRFSAERTGGSVSTLTIQRTQQEDSAVYLCASSPGQVISGNTIYFGEGSWLTVV.

V is TRBV28 and J is TRBJ2-7; 12 bases match TRBD1. The J segment lost 5 bases and the V segment lost 8 bases, leaving 4 bases of the junction unmatched. The CDR3 is 13 residues long. From germline, CDR1 is MDHEN and CDR2 SYDVKM. The CDR3 sequence is CASWGQGAHEQYF. CDR3 coding DNA: TGTGCCAGCTGGGGACAGGGGGCCCACGAGCAGTACTTC. Variable domain in full (rest from reference TRBV28 and TRBJ2-7): DVKVTQSSRYLVKRTGEKVFLECVQDMDHENMFWYRQDPGLGLRLIYFSYDVKMKEKGDIPEGYSVSREKKERFSLILESASTNQTSMYLCASWGQGAHEQYFGPGTRLTVT.